A selection of T cell receptor beta chains follows, all from one sample in a study of radiation and T cells in renal cell carcinoma. Assay: immunoSEQ multiplex PCR; the TCRdb copy retains only in-frame clones and omits some. This table has 90,000 to 95,000 clones, about four fifths appearing once. Sequenced here: blood, sampled from a patient whose treatment included radiotherapy and nephrectomy. The receptors stem from a man in his 60s with renal cell carcinoma. Both conserved end residues are part of each CDR3. D genes are given only for firm matches. A row's size may be missing; if present it is once, few, many or a size class.

CDR3 protein: CAWRSGGPKSQYF
CDR3 DNA: TGTGCCTGGAGGTCGGGAGGGCCGAAGAGCCAGTACTTC
V gene: TRBV30
clone size: .
J gene: TRBJ2-5
D gene: TRBD2

CDR3 protein: CASGEPRPFYGYTF
CDR3 DNA: TGTGCCAGCGGTGAGCCCAGGCCTTTCTATGGCTACACCTTC
V gene: TRBV28
clone size: .
J gene: TRBJ1-2
D gene: .

CDR3 protein: CASIGQGNTEAFF
CDR3 DNA: TGTGCCAGCATAGGACAGGGGAACACTGAAGCTTTCTTT
V gene: TRBV25-1
clone size: .
J gene: TRBJ1-1
D gene: TRBD1

CDR3 protein: CASSPSGEDYEQYF
CDR3 DNA: TGTGCCAGCAGTCCGAGCGGGGAGGACTACGAGCAGTACTTC
V gene: TRBV28
clone size: .
J gene: TRBJ2-7
D gene: TRBD2

CDR3 protein: CASSLFGSYEQYF
CDR3 DNA: TGTGCCAGCAGCTTGTTTGGCTCCTACGAGCAGTACTTC
V gene: TRBV7-3
clone size: few
J gene: TRBJ2-7
D gene: .

CDR3 protein: CASSGRRGLQYNEQFF
CDR3 DNA: TGTGCCAGTAGTGGGAGGAGGGGACTACAGTACAATGAGCAGTTCTTC
V gene: TRBV19
clone size: few
J gene: TRBJ2-1
D gene: TRBD2

CDR3 protein: CASSLDQGSGELFF
CDR3 DNA: TGTGCCAGCAGCTTGGACCAGGGTTCCGGGGAGCTGTTTTTT
V gene: TRBV5-4
clone size: .
J gene: TRBJ2-2
D gene: .

CDR3 protein: CAISEGGQGEPQHF
CDR3 DNA: TGTGCCATCTCCGAGGGGGGCCAGGGAGAGCCCCAGCATTTT
V gene: TRBV10-3
clone size: .
J gene: TRBJ1-5
D gene: .

CDR3 protein: CASSPLRDYNTEAFF
CDR3 DNA: TGTGCCAGCAGCCCTCTCCGGGATTATAACACTGAAGCTTTCTTT
V gene: TRBV7-8
clone size: .
J gene: TRBJ1-1
D gene: .

CDR3 protein: CAIRRDSDSNQPQHF
CDR3 DNA: TGTGCCATCAGGAGGGACAGCGATAGCAATCAGCCCCAGCATTTT
V gene: TRBV10-3
clone size: .
J gene: TRBJ1-5
D gene: TRBD1

CDR3 protein: CASSLGQRGADTQYF
CDR3 DNA: TGTGCCAGCAGCTTAGGTCAGCGGGGGGCAGATACGCAGTATTTT
V gene: TRBV7-2
clone size: .
J gene: TRBJ2-3
D gene: TRBD2

CDR3 protein: CASSTRRSRARAGELFF
CDR3 DNA: TGTGCCAGTAGTACCCGAAGGTCCAGGGCGCGGGCCGGGGAGCTGTTTTTT
V gene: TRBV19
clone size: .
J gene: TRBJ2-2
D gene: .

CDR3 protein: CASSPTSGRPYEQYF
CDR3 DNA: TGTGCCAGCAGTCCGACTAGCGGGAGGCCCTACGAGCAGTACTTC
V gene: TRBV28
clone size: once
J gene: TRBJ2-7
D gene: TRBD2

CDR3 protein: CAWCYGGAYEQYF
CDR3 DNA: TGTGCCTGGTGCTATGGGGGCGCCTACGAGCAGTACTTC
V gene: TRBV30
clone size: .
J gene: TRBJ2-7
D gene: .

CDR3 protein: CASSPQGQKYGYTF
CDR3 DNA: TGTGCCAGCAGCCCACAGGGACAGAAGTATGGCTACACCTTC
V gene: TRBV7-3
clone size: once
J gene: TRBJ1-2
D gene: TRBD1

CDR3 protein: CASSPSGNTGNQPQHF
CDR3 DNA: TGTGCCAGCTCACCCTCGGGGAATACGGGCAATCAGCCCCAGCATTTT
V gene: TRBV18
clone size: few
J gene: TRBJ1-5
D gene: .

CDR3 protein: CASSLVFREKQFF
CDR3 DNA: TGTGCCAGCAGCTTAGTTTTCCGGGAGAAGCAGTTCTTC
V gene: TRBV7-2
clone size: .
J gene: TRBJ2-1
D gene: .

CDR3 protein: CASSLAGTKQETQYF
CDR3 DNA: TGCGCCAGCAGCTTGGCCGGGACAAAACAAGAGACCCAGTACTTC
V gene: TRBV5-1
clone size: .
J gene: TRBJ2-5
D gene: .

CDR3 protein: CASSRRRTNKATDTQYF
CDR3 DNA: TGCGCCAGCAGCAGGAGACGGACGAACAAGGCCACAGATACGCAGTATTTT
V gene: TRBV5-1
clone size: .
J gene: TRBJ2-3
D gene: .

CDR3 protein: CASGNTEAFF
CDR3 DNA: TGTGCCAGCGGGAACACTGAAGCTTTCTTT
V gene: TRBV21-1
clone size: .
J gene: TRBJ1-1
D gene: .

CDR3 protein: CASSYRAGDEKLFF
CDR3 DNA: TGTGCCAGCAGCTACAGGGCGGGTGATGAAAAACTGTTTTTT
V gene: TRBV6-6
clone size: once
J gene: TRBJ1-4
D gene: .

CDR3 protein: CASSYDLTATEAFF
CDR3 DNA: TGTGCCAGCAGTTATGACCTGACGGCCACTGAAGCTTTCTTT
V gene: TRBV5-4
clone size: .
J gene: TRBJ1-1
D gene: .

CDR3 protein: CASSLGLAGGVYEQYF
CDR3 DNA: TGTGCCAGCAGCTTAGGACTAGCGGGGGGCGTGTACGAGCAGTACTTC
V gene: TRBV7-2
clone size: once
J gene: TRBJ2-7
D gene: TRBD2

CDR3 protein: CASSSALNTEAFF
CDR3 DNA: TGTGCCAGCAGCTCCGCCTTGAACACTGAAGCTTTCTTT
V gene: TRBV7-3
clone size: few
J gene: TRBJ1-1
D gene: .

CDR3 protein: CASSLTGIGYGYTF
CDR3 DNA: TGTGCCAGCAGCCTTACAGGGATTGGTTATGGCTACACCTTC
V gene: TRBV5-8
clone size: .
J gene: TRBJ1-2
D gene: .

CDR3 protein: CASSVDPGDLNEQFF
CDR3 DNA: TGTGCCAGCAGCGTAGACCCCGGGGACCTCAATGAGCAGTTCTTC
V gene: TRBV9
clone size: .
J gene: TRBJ2-1
D gene: .

CDR3 protein: CASSQTGGTYEQYF
CDR3 DNA: TGCGCCAGCAGCCAAACCGGGGGGACCTACGAGCAGTACTTC
V gene: TRBV4-3
clone size: .
J gene: TRBJ2-7
D gene: TRBD2

CDR3 protein: CASSQPRRRPNTGELFF
CDR3 DNA: TGTGCCAGCAGCCAACCTCGCCGGAGGCCAAACACCGGGGAGCTGTTTTTT
V gene: TRBV7-9
clone size: .
J gene: TRBJ2-2
D gene: .

CDR3 protein: CASSQGSYSGELFF
CDR3 DNA: TGTGCCAGCAGCCAAGGGAGTTATAGCGGGGAGCTGTTTTTT
V gene: TRBV14
clone size: once
J gene: TRBJ2-2
D gene: .